This T cell receptor (beta chain) originates from a study of T cells in localized non-small cell lung cancer. Findings of the study overall: The tumor had only one region sequenced, so heterogeneity remains possible. Uninvolved adjacent lung had higher T cell clonality than tumor and all other tissues. Adjacent lung held a median 57 of the top 100 tumor clones.

With regard to this clone: Its antigen is as yet unknown.

The protocol was immunoSEQ multiplex PCR, while the TCRdb copy is restricted to in-frame clones and leaves out a portion. Among roughly 2,800 clones listed, roughly a quarter were seen once. The CDR3 sequence is 14 residues long. Trimming cost V 2 bases and J 7 bases, with 15 bases left between them. Germline V gives CDR1 SGHRS, CDR2 YFSETQ. V usage is TRBV5-1 and J usage is TRBJ1-2, with D tentatively TRBD1 (6 bases). This clonotype was sampled from a man aged 40 to 69 with stage I squamous cell lung carcinoma. The sample in question was lung tumor tissue, obtained before any cancer treatment. This CDR3 is CASSFGQPSSGYTF. As DNA, the CDR3 is TGCGCCAGCAGCTTCGGACAGCCGAGCTCTGGCTACACCTTC.